This T cell receptor beta chain is drawn from a study of identical twins. This clonotype occurred a few times. The germline V gene has CDR1 KGHDR and CDR2 SFDVKD. The CDR3 totals 13 residues. The ends were cut back, 5 bases at V and 9 bases at J, with 13 bases in the middle. One entry per CDR3 protein results from TCRdb running MiXCR on the 5' RACE reads. The sample records about 530,000 distinct CDR3 sequences, around 20% being singletons. The same specimen was also included in a second study, on yellow fever vaccine responses in identical twins.

The sequenced sample consisted of CD4+ T cells sorted from blood. The sequence was obtained from a woman between 18 and 30 years old in good health. V is TRBV24-1 and J is TRBJ1-5, with D uncertain. CDR3 residues: CATSAKALRPQHF. The CDR3 DNA sequence: TGTGCCACCAGTGCTAAAGCCCTCCGGCCCCAGCATTTT.